In this sample, the clone carrying this T cell receptor (beta chain) turned up many times. What it recognizes is unknown. This record comes from a study of early T cells in non-severe SARS-CoV-2 infection. Study information: The authors sequenced bulk RNA from unsorted whole blood, leaving chains unpaired. Study-wide points: Sequences matched to VDJdb favored anti-spike CD8 responses, while private and CD4 specificities were missed.

Tagging with unique molecular identifiers was applied to individual cDNA molecules. TCRdb independently ran MiXCR on the 5' RACE reads; one entry per CDR3 protein. The data hold fewer than 80,000 distinct CDR3 sequences, with roughly 13% observed a single time. Deletions cut 5 bases from V and 0 bases from J, with 8 bases between. Germline assignment: CDR1 SGHTA and CDR2 FQGNSA. CDR3 length equals 14 residues. V usage is TRBV7-2 and J usage is TRBJ2-4; D is perhaps TRBD1 (6 bases). This TCR was sampled from an adult who was a healthcare worker with PCR-confirmed SARS-CoV-2 infection or an uninfected control (not recorded which). Sequencing input: whole blood. Here the CDR3 reads CASSTQGAKNIQYF. The CDR3 DNA follows: TGTGCCAGCAGCACACAGGGAGCCAAAAACATTCAGTACTTC.